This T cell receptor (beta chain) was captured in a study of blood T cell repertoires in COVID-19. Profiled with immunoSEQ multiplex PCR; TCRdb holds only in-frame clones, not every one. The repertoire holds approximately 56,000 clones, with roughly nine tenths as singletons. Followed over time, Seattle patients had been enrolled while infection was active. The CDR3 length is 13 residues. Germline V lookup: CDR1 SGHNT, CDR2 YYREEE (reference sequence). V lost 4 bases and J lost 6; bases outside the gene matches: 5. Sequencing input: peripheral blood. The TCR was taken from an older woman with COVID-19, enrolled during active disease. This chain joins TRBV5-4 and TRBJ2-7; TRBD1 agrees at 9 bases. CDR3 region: CASSATGGSEQYF. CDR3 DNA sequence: TGTGCCAGCAGCGCTACAGGGGGCAGCGAGCAGTACTTC.